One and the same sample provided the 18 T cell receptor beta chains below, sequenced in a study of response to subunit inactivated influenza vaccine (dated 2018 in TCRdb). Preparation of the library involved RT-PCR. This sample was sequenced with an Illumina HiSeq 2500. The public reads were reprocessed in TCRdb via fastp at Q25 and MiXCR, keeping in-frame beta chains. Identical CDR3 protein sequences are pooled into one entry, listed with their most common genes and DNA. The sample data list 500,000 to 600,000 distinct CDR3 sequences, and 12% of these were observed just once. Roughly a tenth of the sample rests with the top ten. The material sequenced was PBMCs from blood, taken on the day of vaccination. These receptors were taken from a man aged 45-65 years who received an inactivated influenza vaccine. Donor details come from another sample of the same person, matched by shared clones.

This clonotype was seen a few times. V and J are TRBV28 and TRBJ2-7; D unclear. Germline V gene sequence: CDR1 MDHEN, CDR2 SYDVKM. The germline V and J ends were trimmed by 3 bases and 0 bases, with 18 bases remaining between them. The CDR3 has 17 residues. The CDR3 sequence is CASSLPLGKSNSYEQYF. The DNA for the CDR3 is TGTGCCAGCAGTTTGCCCCTCGGAAAGTCGAACTCCTACGAGCAGTACTTC.

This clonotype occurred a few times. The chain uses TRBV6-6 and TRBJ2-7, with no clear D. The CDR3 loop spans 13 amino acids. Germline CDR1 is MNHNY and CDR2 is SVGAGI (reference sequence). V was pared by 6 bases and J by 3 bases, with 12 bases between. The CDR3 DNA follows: TGTGCCAGCAGCAATCCACCAAACTACGAGCAGTACTTC. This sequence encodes CASSNPPNYEQYF.

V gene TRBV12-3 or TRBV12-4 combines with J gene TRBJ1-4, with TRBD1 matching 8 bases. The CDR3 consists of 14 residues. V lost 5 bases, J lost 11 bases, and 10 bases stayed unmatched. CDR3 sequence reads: CASSPRTGNGKLFF. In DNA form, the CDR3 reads TGTGCCAGCAGTCCTCGGACAGGGAACGGGAAACTGTTTTTT.

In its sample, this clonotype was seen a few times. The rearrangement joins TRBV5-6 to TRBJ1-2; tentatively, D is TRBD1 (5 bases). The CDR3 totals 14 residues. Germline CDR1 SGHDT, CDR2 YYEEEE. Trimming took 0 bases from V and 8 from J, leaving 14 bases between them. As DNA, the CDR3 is TGTGCCAGCAGCTTGGTATCCTCAGGGAGCGGCTACACCTTC. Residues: CASSLVSSGSGYTF. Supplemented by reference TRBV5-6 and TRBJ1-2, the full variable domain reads DAGVTQSPTHLIKTRGQQVTLRCSPKSGHDTVSWYQQALGQGPQFIFQYYEEEERQRGNFPDRFSGHQFPNYSSELNVNALLLGDSALYLCASSLVSSGSGYTFGSGTRLTVV.

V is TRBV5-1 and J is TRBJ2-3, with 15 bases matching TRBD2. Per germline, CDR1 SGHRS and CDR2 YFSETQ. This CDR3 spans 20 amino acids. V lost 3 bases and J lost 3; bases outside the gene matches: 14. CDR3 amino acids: CASSSGLAGGLITRTDTQYF. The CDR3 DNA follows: TGCGCCAGCAGCTCGGGACTAGCGGGAGGCCTGATCACTAGGACAGATACGCAGTATTTT.

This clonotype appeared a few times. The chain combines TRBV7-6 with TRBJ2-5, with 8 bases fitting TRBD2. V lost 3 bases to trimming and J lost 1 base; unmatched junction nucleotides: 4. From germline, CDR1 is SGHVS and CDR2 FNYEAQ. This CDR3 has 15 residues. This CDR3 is CASSFNSGGQETQYF. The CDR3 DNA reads TGTGCCAGCAGCTTCAACAGCGGGGGCCAAGAGACCCAGTACTTC.

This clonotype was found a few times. CDR3 sequence: CASKAVAGVWGTDTQYF. Here the CDR3 DNA reads TGTGCCAGCAAGGCGGTAGCGGGAGTATGGGGCACAGATACGCAGTATTTT. V and J are TRBV28 and TRBJ2-3; 9 bases agree with TRBD2. The CDR3 has 17 residues. Trimming cost V 7 bases and J 1 base; bases outside gene matches: 12. Germline values: CDR1 MDHEN, CDR2 SYDVKM.

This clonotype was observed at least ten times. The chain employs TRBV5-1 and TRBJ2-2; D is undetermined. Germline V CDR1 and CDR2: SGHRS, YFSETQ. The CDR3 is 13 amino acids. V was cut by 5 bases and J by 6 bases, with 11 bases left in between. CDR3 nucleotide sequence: TGCGCCAGCAGGGAACGAGAGTCCGGGGAGCTGTTTTTT. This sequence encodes CASRERESGELFF.

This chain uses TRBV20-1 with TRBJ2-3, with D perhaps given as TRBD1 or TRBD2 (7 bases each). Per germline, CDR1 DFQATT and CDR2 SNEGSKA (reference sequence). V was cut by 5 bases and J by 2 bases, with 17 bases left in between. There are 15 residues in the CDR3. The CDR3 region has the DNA TGCAGTGCTTCCCGACAGGGAGGGATCACAGATACGCAGTATTTT. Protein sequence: CSASRQGGITDTQYF.

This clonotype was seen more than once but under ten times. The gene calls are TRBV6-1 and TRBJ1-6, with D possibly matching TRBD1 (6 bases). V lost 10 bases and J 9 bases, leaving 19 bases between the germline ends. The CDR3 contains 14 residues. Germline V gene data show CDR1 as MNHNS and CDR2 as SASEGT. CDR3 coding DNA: TGTGCCACCAAACTCCGGCAGGGGTTTTCACCCCTCCACTTT. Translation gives CATKLRQGFSPLHF.

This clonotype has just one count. The CDR3 protein is CASSSGLAVDEQFF. In DNA, the CDR3 is TGTGCCAGCAGCTCAGGACTAGCGGTCGATGAGCAGTTCTTC. The chain joins TRBV7-2 to TRBJ2-1; TRBD2 matches 10 bases. This CDR3 region has 14 residues. Germline CDR1 reads SGHTA; CDR2 reads FQGNSA. V was clipped by 4 bases and J by 8 bases; unmatched bases: 5.

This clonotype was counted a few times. The CDR3 DNA reads TGCAGTGCTAGATCTAGCTTGACAGGGAAAGACTCACCCCTCCACTTT. It yields the protein CSARSSLTGKDSPLHF. The V and J genes are TRBV20-1 and TRBJ1-6; the match to TRBD1 covers 7 bases. The V segment lost 2 bases and the J segment 10 bases; nucleotides outside the gene matches: 14. Germline V gives CDR1 DFQATT, CDR2 SNEGSKA (reference sequence). The CDR3 contains 16 residues.

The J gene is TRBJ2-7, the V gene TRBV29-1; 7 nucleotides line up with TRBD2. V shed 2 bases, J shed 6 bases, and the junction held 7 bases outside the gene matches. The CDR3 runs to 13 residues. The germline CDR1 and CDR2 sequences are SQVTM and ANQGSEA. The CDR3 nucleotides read TGCAGCGTTGAACGGGGTTCGGGGGGCGAGCAGTACTTC. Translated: CSVERGSGGEQYF.

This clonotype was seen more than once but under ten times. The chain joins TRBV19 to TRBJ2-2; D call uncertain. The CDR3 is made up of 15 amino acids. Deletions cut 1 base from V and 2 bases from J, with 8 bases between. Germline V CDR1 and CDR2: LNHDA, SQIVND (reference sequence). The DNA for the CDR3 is TGTGCCAGTAGTATAGGGTTTCTCAACACCGGGGAGCTGTTTTTT. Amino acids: CASSIGFLNTGELFF.

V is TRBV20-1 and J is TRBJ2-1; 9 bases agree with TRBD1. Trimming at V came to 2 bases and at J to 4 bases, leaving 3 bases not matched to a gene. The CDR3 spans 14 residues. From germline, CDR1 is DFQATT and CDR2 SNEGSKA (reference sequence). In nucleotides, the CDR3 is TGCAGTGCTAGAAAGGGACAGGGATACAATGAGCAGTTCTTC. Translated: CSARKGQGYNEQFF.

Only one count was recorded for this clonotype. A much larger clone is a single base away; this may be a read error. CDR3 sequence (DNA): TGCGCCAGCAGCTTGGGAAGCCATTCGTGGGATCAGTACTTC. It translates to CASSLGSHSWDQYF. The chain links TRBV5-1 to TRBJ2-7; D uncertain. CDR3 length: 14 residues. Germline V gene sequence: CDR1 SGHRS, CDR2 YFSETQ. The germline V and J ends were trimmed by 0 bases and 10 bases, with 17 bases remaining between them.

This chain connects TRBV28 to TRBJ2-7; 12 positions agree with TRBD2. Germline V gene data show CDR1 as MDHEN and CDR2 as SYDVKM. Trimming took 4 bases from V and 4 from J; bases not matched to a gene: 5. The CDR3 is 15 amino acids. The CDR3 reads CASSSPSGGAYEQYF. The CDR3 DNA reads TGTGCCAGCAGTTCCCCTAGCGGGGGGGCTTACGAGCAGTACTTC.

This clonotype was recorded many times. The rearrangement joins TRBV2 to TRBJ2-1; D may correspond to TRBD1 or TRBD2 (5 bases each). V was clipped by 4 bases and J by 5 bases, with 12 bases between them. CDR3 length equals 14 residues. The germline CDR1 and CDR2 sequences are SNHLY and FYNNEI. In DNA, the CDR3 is TGTGCCAGCAGTGCTTGGGGGTCCGACAATGAGCAGTTCTTC. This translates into CASSAWGSDNEQFF.